This is a list of T cell receptor beta chains from one sample in a study of T cell responses to AZD1222 COVID-19 vaccine. Profiling relied on immunoSEQ multiplex PCR, and the TCRdb table lists in-frame clones only, not all of them. Altogether 120,000 to 150,000 clones are present, about 90% being singletons, with the ten largest covering roughly 5%. Here the sequenced sample was peripheral blood, taken on day 0 of AZD1222 vaccination. Receptor source: an adult in good health. The conserved cysteine and the conserved F or W are not part of the CDR3 here.

j_gene,v_gene,CDR3aa
TRBJ2-3,TRBV14,ASSPWTSGSRRKQY
TRBJ1-4,TRBV4-3,ASSQDDLWGGEKLF
TRBJ2-3,TRBV5-6,ASSLLPSTDTQY
TRBJ2-3,TRBV6-2/TRBV6-3,ASSYPPQAGLTDTQY
TRBJ1-4,TRBV18,ASSLDQNEKLF
TRBJ1-2,TRBV2,ASSGKDISFYGYT
TRBJ2-7,TRBV9,ASSVSTGGYSYEQY
TRBJ1-4,TRBV21-1,ASSPSEGTATNEKLF
TRBJ1-1,TRBV4-3,ASSQGRGFNTEAF
TRBJ1-2,TRBV6-6,ASSLNKQGPNYGYT
TRBJ2-7,TRBV6-1,ASSEVRAYEQY
TRBJ1-5,TRBV12-3/TRBV12-4,ASSRHLNQPQH
TRBJ1-2,TRBV2,ASSEVQGYGYT
TRBJ1-2,TRBV5-1,ASSWDTAGGYT
TRBJ2-6,TRBV5-1,ASSLRTAVSGANVLT
TRBJ2-6,TRBV6-1,ASSVGLAGAPGANVLT
TRBJ2-7,TRBV9,ASSVGDRVSEQY
TRBJ1-2,TRBV6-6,ASSYPDRENYGYT
TRBJ1-6,TRBV6-5,ASSYSTRLNSPLH
TRBJ1-5,TRBV7-2,ASSQDRVSNQPQH
TRBJ2-2,TRBV7-3,ASSLIGGNTGELF
TRBJ1-5,TRBV28,ASSPSNQPQH
TRBJ2-2,TRBV12-3/TRBV12-4,ASSLETGELF
TRBJ2-3,TRBV13,ASSFRADSTDTQY
TRBJ1-2,TRBV20-1,SANSPKGYT
TRBJ1-5,TRBV21-1,ASRSWQSYSNQPQH
TRBJ1-1,TRBV6-2/TRBV6-3,ASSYSSGTGNTEAF
TRBJ2-7,TRBV2,ASNLGRHYEQY